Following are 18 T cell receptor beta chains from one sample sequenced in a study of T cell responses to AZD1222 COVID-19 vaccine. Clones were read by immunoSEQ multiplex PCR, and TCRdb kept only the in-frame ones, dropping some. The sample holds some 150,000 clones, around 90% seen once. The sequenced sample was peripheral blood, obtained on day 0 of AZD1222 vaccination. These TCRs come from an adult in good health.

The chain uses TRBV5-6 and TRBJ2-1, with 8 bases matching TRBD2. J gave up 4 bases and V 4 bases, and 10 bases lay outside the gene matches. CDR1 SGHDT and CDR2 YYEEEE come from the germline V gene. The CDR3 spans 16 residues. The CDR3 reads CASSHRPGLGYNEQFF. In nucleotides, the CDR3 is TGTGCCAGCAGCCATAGACCGGGACTAGGTTACAATGAGCAGTTCTTC.

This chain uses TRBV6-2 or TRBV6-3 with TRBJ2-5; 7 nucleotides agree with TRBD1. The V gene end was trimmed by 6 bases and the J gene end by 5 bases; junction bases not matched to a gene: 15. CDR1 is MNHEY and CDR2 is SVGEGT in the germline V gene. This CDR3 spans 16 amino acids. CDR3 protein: CASSTTQGDPRETQYF. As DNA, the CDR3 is TGTGCCAGCAGCACAACCCAGGGGGATCCCCGGGAGACCCAGTACTTC.

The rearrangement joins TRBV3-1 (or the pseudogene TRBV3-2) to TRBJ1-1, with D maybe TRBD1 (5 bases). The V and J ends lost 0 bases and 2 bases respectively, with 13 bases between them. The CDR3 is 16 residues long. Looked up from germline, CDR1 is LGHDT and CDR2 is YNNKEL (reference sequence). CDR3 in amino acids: CASSQDRVVGNTEAFF. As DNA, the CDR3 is TGTGCCAGCAGCCAAGACAGGGTCGTGGGTAACACTGAAGCTTTCTTT.

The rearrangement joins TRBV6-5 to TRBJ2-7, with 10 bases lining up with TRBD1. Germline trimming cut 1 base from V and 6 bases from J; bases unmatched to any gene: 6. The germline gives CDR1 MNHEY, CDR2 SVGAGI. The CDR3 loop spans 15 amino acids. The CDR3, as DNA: TGTGCCAGCAGTTACTTGGGACAGGGGTTGAGCGAGCAGTACTTC. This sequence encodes CASSYLGQGLSEQYF.

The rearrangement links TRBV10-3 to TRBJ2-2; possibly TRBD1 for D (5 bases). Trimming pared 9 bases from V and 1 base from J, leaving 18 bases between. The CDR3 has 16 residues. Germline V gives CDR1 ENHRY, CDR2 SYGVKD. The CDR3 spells CAIGAGPIKNTGELFF. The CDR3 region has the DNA TGTGCCATTGGGGCAGGGCCGATAAAGAACACCGGGGAGCTGTTTTTT.

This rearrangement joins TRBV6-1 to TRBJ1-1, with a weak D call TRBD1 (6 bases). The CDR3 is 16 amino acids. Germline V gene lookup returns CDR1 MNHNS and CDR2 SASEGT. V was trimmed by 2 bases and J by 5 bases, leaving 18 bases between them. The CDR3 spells CASSETGWGHTTEAFF. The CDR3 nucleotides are TGTGCCAGCAGTGAAACGGGGTGGGGGCACACGACTGAAGCTTTCTTT.

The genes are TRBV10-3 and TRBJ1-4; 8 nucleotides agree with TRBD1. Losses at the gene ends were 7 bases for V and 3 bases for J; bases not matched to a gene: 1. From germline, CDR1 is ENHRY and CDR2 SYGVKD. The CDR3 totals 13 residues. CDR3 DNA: TGTGCCATCAACAGGGGGGCTAATGAAAAACTGTTTTTT. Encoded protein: CAINRGANEKLFF.

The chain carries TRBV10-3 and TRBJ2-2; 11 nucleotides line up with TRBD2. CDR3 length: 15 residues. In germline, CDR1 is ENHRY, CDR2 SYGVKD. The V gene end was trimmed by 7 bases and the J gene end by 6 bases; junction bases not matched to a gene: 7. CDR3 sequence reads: CAITPSGRSPGELFF. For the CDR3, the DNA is TGTGCCATCACCCCTAGCGGGAGGAGCCCCGGGGAGCTGTTTTTT.

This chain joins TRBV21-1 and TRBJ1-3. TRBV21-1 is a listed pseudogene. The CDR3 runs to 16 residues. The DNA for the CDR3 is TGTGCCAGCAGCAAAGACGGAGTGGACTCTGGAAACACCATATATTTT. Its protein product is CASSKDGVDSGNTIYF.

The CDR3 loop is CASSSGLAGGTDTQYF. The CDR3 DNA reads TGTGCCAGCAGCTCGGGACTAGCGGGGGGCACAGATACGCAGTATTTT. The chain recombines TRBV7-2 with TRBJ2-3, with 14 bases matching TRBD2. The CDR3 is made up of 16 amino acids. Per the germline V gene, CDR1 is SGHTA and CDR2 is FQGNSA. With 4 bases clipped from V and 1 base from J, the junction kept 1 base outside the gene matches. The whole variable domain, remainder taken from reference TRBV7-2 and TRBJ2-3, is GAGVSQSPSNKVTEKGKDVELRCDPISGHTALYWYRQSLGQGLEFLIYFQGNSAPDKSGLPSDRFSAERTGGSVSTLTIQRTQQEDSAVYLCASSSGLAGGTDTQYFGPGTRLTVL.

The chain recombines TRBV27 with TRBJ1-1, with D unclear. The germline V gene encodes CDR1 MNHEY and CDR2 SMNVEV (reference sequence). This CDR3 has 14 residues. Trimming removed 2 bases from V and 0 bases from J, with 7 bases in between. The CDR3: CASSLGLLNTEAFF. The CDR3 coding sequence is TGTGCCAGCAGTTTAGGACTCTTGAACACTGAAGCTTTCTTT.

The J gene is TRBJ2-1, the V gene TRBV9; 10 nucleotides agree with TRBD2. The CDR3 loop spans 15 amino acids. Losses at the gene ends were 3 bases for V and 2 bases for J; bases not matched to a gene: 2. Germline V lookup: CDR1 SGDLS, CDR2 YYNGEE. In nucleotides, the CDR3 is TGTGCCAGCAGCGCGCTAGCGGGAGCCTACAATGAGCAGTTCTTC. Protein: CASSALAGAYNEQFF.

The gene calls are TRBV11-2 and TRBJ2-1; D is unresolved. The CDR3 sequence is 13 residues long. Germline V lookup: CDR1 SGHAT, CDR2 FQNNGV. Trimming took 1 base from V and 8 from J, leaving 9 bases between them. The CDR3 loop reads CASSLVQNDEQFF. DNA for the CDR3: TGTGCCAGCAGCTTAGTCCAAAATGATGAGCAGTTCTTC.

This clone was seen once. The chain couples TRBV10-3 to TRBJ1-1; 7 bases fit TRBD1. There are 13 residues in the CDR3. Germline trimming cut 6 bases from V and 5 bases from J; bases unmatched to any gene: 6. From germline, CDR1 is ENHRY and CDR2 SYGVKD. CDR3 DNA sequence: TGTGCCATCAGGGCCAGGGGGGATACTGAAGCTTTCTTT. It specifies CAIRARGDTEAFF.

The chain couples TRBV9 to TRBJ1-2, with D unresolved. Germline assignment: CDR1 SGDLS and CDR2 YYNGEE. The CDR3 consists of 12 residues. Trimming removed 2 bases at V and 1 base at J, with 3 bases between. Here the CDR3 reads CASSVDNYGYTF. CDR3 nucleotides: TGTGCCAGCAGCGTGGATAACTATGGCTACACCTTC.

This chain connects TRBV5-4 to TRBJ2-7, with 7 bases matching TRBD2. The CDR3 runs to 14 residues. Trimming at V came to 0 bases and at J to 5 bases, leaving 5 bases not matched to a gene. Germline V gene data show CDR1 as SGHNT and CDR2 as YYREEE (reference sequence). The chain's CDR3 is CASSLVREAHEQYF. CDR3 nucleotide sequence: TGTGCCAGCAGCTTGGTACGGGAGGCTCACGAGCAGTACTTC. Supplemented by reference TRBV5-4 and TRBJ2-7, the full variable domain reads ETGVTQSPTHLIKTRGQQVTLRCSSQSGHNTVSWYQQALGQGPQFIFQYYREEENGRGNFPPRFSGLQFPNYSSELNVNALELDDSALYLCASSLVREAHEQYFGPGTRLTVT.

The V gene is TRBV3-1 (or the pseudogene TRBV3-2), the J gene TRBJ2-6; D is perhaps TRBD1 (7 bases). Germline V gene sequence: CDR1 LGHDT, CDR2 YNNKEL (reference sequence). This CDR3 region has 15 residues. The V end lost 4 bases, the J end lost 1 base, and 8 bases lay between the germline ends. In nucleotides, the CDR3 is TGTGCCAGCAGCCCAGGGGGGTCTGGGGCCAACGTCCTGACTTTC. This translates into CASSPGGSGANVLTF.

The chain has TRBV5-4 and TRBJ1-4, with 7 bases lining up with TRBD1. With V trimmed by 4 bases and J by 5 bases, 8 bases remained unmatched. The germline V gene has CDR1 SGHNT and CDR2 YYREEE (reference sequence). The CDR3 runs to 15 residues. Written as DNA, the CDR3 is TGTGCCAGCAGCCAACGGACAGGAATCAATGAAAAACTGTTTTTT. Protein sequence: CASSQRTGINEKLFF.